This T cell receptor beta chain derives from a study of tumor T cells in aggressive B-cell lymphoma. Assay: immunoSEQ multiplex PCR; the TCRdb copy retains only in-frame clones and omits some. Among 2,500 to 3,000 clones, roughly 91% were seen once, and the ten largest hold about 2.5%. Trimming removed 0 bases from V and 3 bases from J, with 6 bases in between. CDR3 size: 14 residues. The germline CDR1 and CDR2 sequences are SGHNT and YYREEE (reference sequence). Sequencing input: tumor tissue. The chain couples TRBV5-4 to TRBJ2-2, with D unclear. The clonotype comes from an adult with diffuse large B cell lymphoma. The CDR3 bases are TGTGCCAGCAGCTTGGGGCCGTACACCGGGGAGCTGTTTTTT. It codes for CASSLGPYTGELFF. The full variable domain, rest sourced from reference TRBV5-4 and TRBJ2-2, is ETGVTQSPTHLIKTRGQQVTLRCSSQSGHNTVSWYQQALGQGPQFIFQYYREEENGRGNFPPRFSGLQFPNYSSELNVNALELDDSALYLCASSLGPYTGELFFGEGSRLTVL.